One and the same sample provided the 21 T cell receptor beta chains below, sequenced in a study of brain T cells in children with intractable seizures. The method was immunoSEQ multiplex PCR; TCRdb's version includes in-frame clones alone and lacks a portion of them. The profile shows about 64,000 clones, 95% to 97% of them singletons. This specimen was peripheral blood, taken at surgery. Every receptor here comes from a boy younger than two with focal cortical dysplasia and intractable seizures.

The chain carries TRBV6-1 and TRBJ1-3; D unresolved. In germline, CDR1 is MNHNS, CDR2 SASEGT. Trimming took 2 bases from V and 2 from J, leaving 16 bases between them. The CDR3 contains 17 residues. The CDR3 sequence is CASSEFAGSSTGNTIYF. The CDR3 DNA sequence: TGTGCCAGCAGTGAATTTGCCGGCAGCTCGACTGGAAACACCATATATTTT.

The chain has TRBV18 and TRBJ2-7; possible D gene TRBD1, 6 bases. Germline loops: CDR1 KGHSH, CDR2 LQKENI. V was pared by 3 bases and J by 3 bases, with 21 bases between. This CDR3 is 17 amino acids long. CDR3 region: CASSPVQGLKSFYEQYF. CDR3 coding DNA: TGTGCCAGCTCACCCGTACAGGGTTTAAAAAGCTTCTACGAGCAGTACTTC.

The chain employs TRBV18 and TRBJ2-3; D remains unclear. CDR1 is KGHSH, CDR2 LQKENI, per germline. Trimming took 3 bases from V and 0 from J, leaving 13 bases between them. The CDR3 consists of 16 residues. This chain's CDR3 is CASSPSAEISTDTQYF. As DNA, the CDR3 is TGTGCCAGCTCACCCTCGGCTGAGATTAGCACAGATACGCAGTATTTT. Based on the CDR3 plus reference TRBV18 and TRBJ2-3, the full variable domain is NAGVMQNPRHLVRRRGQEARLRCSPMKGHSHVYWYRQLPEEGLKFMVYLQKENIIDESGMPKERFSAEFPKEGPSILRIQQVVRGDSAAYFCASSPSAEISTDTQYFGPGTRLTVL.

This rearrangement joins TRBV6-1 to TRBJ2-6, with D tentatively TRBD1 (6 bases). The CDR3 runs 18 residues. V was shortened by 4 bases and J by 1 base, with 17 bases between the two germline ends. Germline values: CDR1 MNHNS, CDR2 SASEGT. The CDR3 sequence is CASSAGTSFWSGANVLTF. CDR3 DNA: TGTGCCAGCAGTGCGGGGACAAGTTTCTGGTCTGGGGCCAACGTCCTGACTTTC.

J is TRBJ2-3 and V is TRBV7-9; TRBD2 is a possible D gene (6 bases). The CDR3 length is 14 residues. Germline values: CDR1 SEHNR, CDR2 FQNEAQ (reference sequence). V was trimmed by 3 bases and J by 1 base, leaving 8 bases between them. The DNA of the CDR3 is TGTGCCAGCAGCTTCGGAGGGGGCACAGATACGCAGTATTTT. It yields the protein CASSFGGGTDTQYF.

The genes are TRBV19 and TRBJ2-1; TRBD2 matches 8 bases. The CDR3 runs to 13 residues. J was trimmed by 0 bases and V by 10 bases; bases with no gene match: 2. The germline CDR1 and CDR2 sequences are LNHDA and SQIVND (reference sequence). CDR3: CATGTSSYNEQFF. The CDR3 DNA follows: TGTGCCACCGGGACTAGCTCCTACAATGAGCAGTTCTTC.

This chain connects TRBV6-1 to TRBJ2-7, with D tentatively TRBD1 (5 bases). Germline values: CDR1 MNHNS, CDR2 SASEGT. Trimming stripped 1 base from V and 1 base from J, with 11 bases between. The CDR3 spans 15 residues. The CDR3 coding sequence is TGTGCCAGCAGTGAAGGGCAGGGTCGGTCCTACGAGCAGTACTTC. Protein sequence: CASSEGQGRSYEQYF.

The genes are TRBV6-5 and TRBJ2-4, with 8 bases lining up with TRBD1. V shed 6 bases, J shed 8 bases, and the junction held 6 bases outside the gene matches. This CDR3 is built from 13 residues. Germline values: CDR1 MNHEY, CDR2 SVGAGI. The CDR3 sequence is CASSPDREDIQYF. The DNA of the CDR3 is TGTGCCAGCAGCCCGGACAGGGAGGACATTCAGTACTTC.

This clone appeared once. The CDR3 protein is CASSQEFRLTNTEAFF. CDR3 coding DNA: TGCGCCAGCAGCCAAGAATTCCGACTTACGAACACTGAAGCTTTCTTT. The chain joins TRBV4-1 to TRBJ1-1; no clear D gene. CDR3 size: 16 residues. CDR1 is MGHRA and CDR2 is YSYEKL in the germline V gene. Trimming took 0 bases from V and 1 from J, leaving 12 bases between them.

V usage is TRBV2 and J usage is TRBJ1-4; 7 bases line up with TRBD1. Trimming took 6 bases from V and 0 from J; bases not matched to a gene: 4. The CDR3 covers 15 residues. Germline CDR1 SNHLY, CDR2 FYNNEI. This chain's CDR3 is CASRGQVSTNEKLFF. For the CDR3, the DNA is TGTGCCAGCAGAGGACAGGTGTCAACTAATGAAAAACTGTTTTTT.

The chain employs TRBV19 and TRBJ2-7; TRBD2 might be the D (7 bases). Between the trimmed V and J ends, which lost 6 bases and 5 bases, there was a span of 17 bases. The CDR3 is made up of 14 amino acids. The germline V gene encodes CDR1 LNHDA and CDR2 SQIVND (reference sequence). This CDR3 reads CASRNGGGSNEQYF. Written as DNA, the CDR3 is TGTGCCAGTAGGAACGGCGGGGGCAGTAACGAGCAGTACTTC. The full variable domain, its missing parts supplied by reference TRBV19 and TRBJ2-7, is DGGITQSPKYLFRKEGQNVTLSCEQNLNHDAMYWYRQDPGQGLRLIYYSQIVNDFQKGDIAEGYSVSREKKESFPLTVTSAQKNPTAFYLCASRNGGGSNEQYFGPGTRLTVT.

The genes are TRBV20-1 and TRBJ2-5; tentatively, D is TRBD2 (6 bases). Germline assignment: CDR1 DFQATT and CDR2 SNEGSKA (reference sequence). V lost 3 bases to trimming and J lost 9 bases, with 14 bases between them. This CDR3 contains 12 residues. In DNA, the CDR3 is TGCAGTGCTAGTGGGATCGGGGAGGCCCAGTACTTC. Its translation: CSASGIGEAQYF.

V gene TRBV4-3 combines with J gene TRBJ2-7, with D unclear. This CDR3 has 13 amino acids. Trimming stripped 0 bases from V and 4 bases from J, with 7 bases between. Germline CDR1 and CDR2: LGHNA and YSLEER. The CDR3 protein is CASSQDFSYEQYF. In DNA form, the CDR3 reads TGCGCCAGCAGCCAAGATTTTTCTTACGAGCAGTACTTC.

This chain connects TRBV28 to TRBJ2-6, with 7 bases matching TRBD1. The CDR3 contains 14 residues. The junction had 0 bases not matched to a gene; V was cut back by 5 bases and J by 2 bases. Germline CDR1 MDHEN, CDR2 SYDVKM. The CDR3 nucleotides read TGTGCCAGCAGTGACAGGGCTGGGGCCAACGTCCTGACTTTC. Its protein product is CASSDRAGANVLTF.

The rearrangement joins TRBV11-2 to TRBJ2-1, with 9 bases matching TRBD2. The ends lost 1 base at V and 9 bases at J; junction bases unmatched: 10. The CDR3 extends over 16 amino acids. Germline CDR1 is SGHAT and CDR2 is FQNNGV. This CDR3 is CASSLVGLAGKREQFF. In nucleotides, the CDR3 is TGTGCCAGCAGCTTAGTGGGGCTAGCGGGAAAACGTGAGCAGTTCTTC.

This sequence joins TRBV19 and TRBJ1-3; 7 bases agree with TRBD1. The CDR3 length is 15 residues. The germline V gene has CDR1 LNHDA and CDR2 SQIVND (reference sequence). Trimming removed 7 bases from V and 0 bases from J; junction bases left unmatched: 6. CDR3 sequence (DNA): TGTGCCAGTACCCTGGACAGGACCTCTGGAAACACCATATATTTT. It encodes CASTLDRTSGNTIYF.

This chain links TRBV19 with TRBJ1-2; the match to TRBD1 covers 7 bases. The CDR3 loop spans 14 amino acids. Germline V gene lookup returns CDR1 LNHDA and CDR2 SQIVND (reference sequence). Losses at the gene ends were 6 bases for V and 4 bases for J; bases not matched to a gene: 8. CDR3 region: CASRHRGWAYGYTF. In DNA form, the CDR3 reads TGTGCCAGTAGACACAGGGGATGGGCCTATGGCTACACCTTC.

V and J are TRBV5-5 and TRBJ1-4; the D is unclear. This CDR3 comprises 16 residues. The V gene's germline CDR1 is SGHKS and CDR2 YYEKEE (reference sequence). Trimming cost V 2 bases and J 2 bases, with 13 bases left between them. CDR3 protein: CASSFNLWATNEKLFF. The CDR3 DNA follows: TGTGCCAGCAGCTTTAACCTTTGGGCGACTAATGAAAAACTGTTTTTT. The variable domain in full, completed from reference TRBV5-5 and TRBJ1-4, reads DAGVTQSPTHLIKTRGQQVTLRCSPISGHKSVSWYQQVLGQGPQFIFQYYEKEERGRGNFPDRFSARQFPNYSSELNVNALLLGDSALYLCASSFNLWATNEKLFFGSGTQLSVL.

The chain carries TRBV7-9 and TRBJ2-1; a weak D match, TRBD2 (5 bases). The ends were cut back, 1 base at V and 1 base at J, with 8 bases in the middle. The germline CDR1 and CDR2 sequences are SEHNR and FQNEAQ (reference sequence). The CDR3 contains 15 residues. The CDR3 loop is CASSLGLKSYNEQFF. The CDR3 nucleotides are TGTGCCAGCAGCTTAGGACTAAAATCCTACAATGAGCAGTTCTTC.

V usage is TRBV4-2 and J usage is TRBJ1-5, with a tentative D call TRBD1 (5 bases). The V end lost 0 bases, the J end lost 0 bases, and 12 bases lay between the germline ends. This CDR3 spans 17 amino acids. Germline lookup yields CDR1 LGHNA and CDR2 YNFKEQ. DNA for the CDR3: TGTGCCAGCAGCCAAGAACAGGTACTCGATAGCAATCAGCCCCAGCATTTT. Its protein product is CASSQEQVLDSNQPQHF.

This clone has just one count. The J gene is TRBJ1-5, the V gene TRBV2; tentative D call: TRBD1 (5 bases). The CDR3 spans 14 residues. Between the trimmed V and J ends, which lost 11 bases and 0 bases, there was a span of 14 bases. Germline V gives CDR1 SNHLY, CDR2 FYNNEI. The CDR3 is CAGRRGGSNQPQHF. In DNA, the CDR3 is TGTGCCGGGAGGAGGGGAGGTAGCAATCAGCCCCAGCATTTT.